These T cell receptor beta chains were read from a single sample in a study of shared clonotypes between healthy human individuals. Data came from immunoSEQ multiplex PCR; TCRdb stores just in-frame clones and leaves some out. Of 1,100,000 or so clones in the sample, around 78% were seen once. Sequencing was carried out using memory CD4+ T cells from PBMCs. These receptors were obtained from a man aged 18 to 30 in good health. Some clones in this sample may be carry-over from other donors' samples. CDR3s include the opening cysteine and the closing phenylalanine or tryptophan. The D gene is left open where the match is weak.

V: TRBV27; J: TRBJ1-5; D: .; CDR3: CASSPIAGNQPQHF
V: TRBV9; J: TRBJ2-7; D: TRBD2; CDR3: CASSPRGVSYEQYF
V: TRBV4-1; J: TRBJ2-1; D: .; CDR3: CASSPRPGDEQFF
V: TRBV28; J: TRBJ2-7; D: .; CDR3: CASSWASGKYF
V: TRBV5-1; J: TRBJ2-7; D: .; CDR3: CASSLDPSSYEQYF
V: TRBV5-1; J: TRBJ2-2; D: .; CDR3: CASSSSLNGELFF
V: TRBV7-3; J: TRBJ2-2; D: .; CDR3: CASSATSIGGELFF
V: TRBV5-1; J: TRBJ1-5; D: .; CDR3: CASSPGLGQPQHF
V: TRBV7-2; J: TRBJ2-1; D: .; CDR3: CASFSSATSYNEQFF
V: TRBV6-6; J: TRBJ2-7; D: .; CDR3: CASSMNSYEQYF
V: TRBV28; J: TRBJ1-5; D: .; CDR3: CASSLPQGRNQPQHF
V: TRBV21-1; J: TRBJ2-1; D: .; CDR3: CASSRIRLAVNNEQFF
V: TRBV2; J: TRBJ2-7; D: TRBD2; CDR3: CASSEAGGRVAGGPYEQYF
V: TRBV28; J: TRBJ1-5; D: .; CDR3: CASSSEGSNQPQHF
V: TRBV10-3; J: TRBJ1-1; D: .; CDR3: CAGGDNENTEAFF
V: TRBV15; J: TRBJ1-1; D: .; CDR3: CATSIGGQNTEAFF
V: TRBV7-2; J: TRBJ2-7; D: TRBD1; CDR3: CASSLDRGDEQYF
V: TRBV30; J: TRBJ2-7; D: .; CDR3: CAWRDGFVAASYEQYF
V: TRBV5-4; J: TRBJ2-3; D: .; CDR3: CASSLTSDTQYF
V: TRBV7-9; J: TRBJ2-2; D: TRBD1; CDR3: CASSLWDRASPGELFF
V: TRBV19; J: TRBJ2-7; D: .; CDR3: CASSMGGLSYEQYF
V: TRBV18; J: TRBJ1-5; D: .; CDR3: CASSLDGLSNQPQHF
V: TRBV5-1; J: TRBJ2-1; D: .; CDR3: CASSVLGNEQFF
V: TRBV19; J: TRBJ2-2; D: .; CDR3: CASSIRHDIPTGELFF
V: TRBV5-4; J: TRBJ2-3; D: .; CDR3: CASSLGGSRTDTQYF
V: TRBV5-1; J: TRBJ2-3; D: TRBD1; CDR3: CATRGQGALSTDTQYF
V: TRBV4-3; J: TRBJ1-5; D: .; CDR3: CASSQDARPHQPQHF
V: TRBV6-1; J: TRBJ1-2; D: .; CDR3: CASSDQLPGTSDYTF
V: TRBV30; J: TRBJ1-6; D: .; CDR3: CAWTSPYNSPLHF
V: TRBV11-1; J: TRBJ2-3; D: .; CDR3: CASSLGRTDTQYF
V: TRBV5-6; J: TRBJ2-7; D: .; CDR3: CASSRRGAHEQYF
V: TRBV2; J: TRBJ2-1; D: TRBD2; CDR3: CASREREGGNEQFF
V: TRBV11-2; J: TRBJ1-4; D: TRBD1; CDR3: CASSLDPGQGLFF
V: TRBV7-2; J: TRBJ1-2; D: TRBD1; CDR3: CASIPGQGAHYGYTF
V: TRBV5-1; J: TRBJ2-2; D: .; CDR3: CASSLALGTGELFF
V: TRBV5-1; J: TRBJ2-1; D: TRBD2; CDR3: CASSLLAGSNEQFF
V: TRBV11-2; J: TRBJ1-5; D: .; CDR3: CASSSNSDQPQHF